Presented here are 20 T cell receptor beta chains from one specimen sequenced in a study of T cells after yellow fever vaccination. TCRdb ran MiXCR on the 5' RACE reads and lists one entry per CDR3 protein. This sample has 550,000 or so distinct CDR3 sequences; 15% to 20% occur once, and the top ten carry 14%. Material: PBMCs, obtained 15 days after the yellow fever booster vaccination. The receptors originated from a young man who received the YFV17D yellow fever vaccine.

Only a few counts were recorded for this clonotype. This chain connects TRBV20-1 to TRBJ2-3; D is perhaps TRBD2 (7 bases). Germline V gives CDR1 DFQATT, CDR2 SNEGSKA (reference sequence). This CDR3 is built from 15 residues. The V end was cut by 1 base, the J end by 4 bases, with 15 bases between. The CDR3 here is CSARALAEGADTQYF. In DNA, the CDR3 is TGCAGTGCTAGAGCCCTAGCGGAGGGGGCAGATACGCAGTATTTT.

The rearrangement uses TRBV20-1 and TRBJ2-7; 8 bases are a match to TRBD1. V shed 3 bases and J 3 bases; nucleotides not matched to a gene: 10. The CDR3 consists of 15 residues. Germline values: CDR1 DFQATT, CDR2 SNEGSKA (reference sequence). CDR3 in amino acids: CSASHGTGGFYEQYF. The DNA for the CDR3 is TGCAGTGCTAGTCACGGGACAGGCGGTTTCTACGAGCAGTACTTC.

The V call is TRBV7-2, the J call TRBJ2-1, with 7 bases fitting TRBD2. The CDR3 has 15 residues. Germline-derived CDR1 and CDR2 are SGHTA and FQGNSA. V gave up 6 bases and J gave up 6 bases; unmatched junction bases: 11. CDR3 sequence reads: CASSSPSGLGNEQFF. In DNA form, the CDR3 reads TGTGCCAGCAGTTCCCCTAGCGGACTAGGCAATGAGCAGTTCTTC.

This chain joins TRBV11-2 and TRBJ2-1, with TRBD2 as a possible D gene (6 bases). With 3 bases removed from V and 7 bases from J, the gap between germline ends came to 22 bases. Germline V CDR1 and CDR2: SGHAT, FQNNGV. This CDR3 has 17 residues. CDR3 in DNA: TGTGCCAGCAGCTTCAGAGGGGTTAGCGGTTTTTGGAATGAGCAGTTCTTC. Its protein product is CASSFRGVSGFWNEQFF.

The chain recombines TRBV6-1 with TRBJ2-3; the D gene is possibly TRBD2 (5 bases). The CDR3 has 14 amino acids. Germline V gives CDR1 MNHNS, CDR2 SASEGT. Trimming pared 6 bases from V and 5 bases from J, leaving 15 bases between. CDR3 nucleotide sequence: TGTGCCAGCAGCCGGACCCCGGCGGGAGATACGCAGTATTTT. Protein product: CASSRTPAGDTQYF.

The rearrangement uses TRBV20-1 and TRBJ1-1; D might be TRBD1 (5 bases). Per germline, CDR1 DFQATT and CDR2 SNEGSKA (reference sequence). The length of the CDR3 is 13 residues. CDR3 DNA: TGCAGGGGGGAGGAGGCTGCGAACACTGAAGCTTTCTTT. Translating it yields CRGEEAANTEAFF.

Only a few counts were recorded for this clonotype. The chain is built from TRBV14 and TRBJ2-3, with D tentatively TRBD2 (6 bases). V was clipped by 3 bases and J by 3 bases, with 10 bases between them. The CDR3 is made up of 14 amino acids. Germline V CDR1 and CDR2: SGHDN, FVKESK. The CDR3 protein is CASSQRRATDTQYF. The CDR3 DNA reads as TGTGCCAGCAGCCAGAGGAGGGCGACAGATACGCAGTATTTT.

The chain couples TRBV5-6 to TRBJ1-1; D might be TRBD1 (6 bases). V lost 4 bases and J lost 3, with 16 bases in between. The CDR3 contains 15 residues. CDR1 SGHDT and CDR2 YYEEEE come from the germline V gene. The DNA of the CDR3 is TGTGCCAGCAGCCCCGTAGGGGGGAGACACACTGAAGCTTTCTTT. Encoded protein: CASSPVGGRHTEAFF.

The CDR3 DNA reads TGTGCCAGCAGCCTACACACAGCCGAGAATGGCTACACCTTC. Protein product: CASSLHTAENGYTF. This sequence joins TRBV4-2 and TRBJ1-2; D remains ambiguous. Germline CDR1 and CDR2: LGHNA and YNFKEQ. This CDR3 is built from 14 residues. V was cut by 4 bases and J by 6 bases, with 15 bases left in between.

The V call is TRBV6-5, the J call TRBJ2-1; a possible D gene is TRBD1 (5 bases). The length of the CDR3 is 15 residues. Germline V gives CDR1 MNHEY, CDR2 SVGAGI. The V gene lost 2 bases and the J gene lost 2 bases, with 10 bases spanning the gap. The CDR3: CASSYIDSPYNEQFF. The CDR3 bases are TGTGCCAGCAGTTACATTGACAGCCCCTACAATGAGCAGTTCTTC.

This clonotype was counted only a few times. The chain combines TRBV14 with TRBJ1-5; D is undetermined. Trimming took 2 bases from V and 0 from J, leaving 2 bases between them. The CDR3 is 13 amino acids. Germline loops: CDR1 SGHDN, CDR2 FVKESK. CDR3 sequence: CASSQLSNQPQHF. DNA of the CDR3: TGTGCCAGCAGCCAACTTAGCAATCAGCCCCAGCATTTT.

The V call is TRBV20-1, the J call TRBJ2-5; TRBD2 might be the D (5 bases). CDR3 length equals 11 residues. Germline V lookup: CDR1 DFQATT, CDR2 SNEGSKA (reference sequence). V shed 5 bases and J shed 5 bases, with 9 bases lying between them. CDR3 bases: TGCAGTGCTTATACTAGGGAGACCCAGTACTTC. Protein product: CSAYTRETQYF.

This clonotype was counted only a few times. This sequence joins TRBV5-1 and TRBJ2-7; the D is unclear. Germline V gives CDR1 SGHRS, CDR2 YFSETQ. The ends were cut back, 1 base at V and 5 bases at J, with 10 bases in the middle. The CDR3 is 13 residues long. The CDR3 DNA reads TGCGCCAGCAGCTTGAGCCGCCACCACGAGCAGTACTTC. It yields the protein CASSLSRHHEQYF.

The sample holds one count of this clonotype. V and J are TRBV10-3 and TRBJ2-3, with 8 bases identical to TRBD2. Germline assignment: CDR1 ENHRY and CDR2 SYGVKD. After removal of 7 bases from V and 2 bases from J, the junction contained 8 bases not matched to a gene. The CDR3 contains 15 residues. The CDR3 coding sequence is TGTGCCATCACGGGAGGGGGGAGGGCCACAGATACGCAGTATTTT. Protein: CAITGGGRATDTQYF.

The chain recombines TRBV5-1 with TRBJ2-1; 11 bases line up with TRBD2. CDR3 length equals 15 residues. The germline CDR1 and CDR2 sequences are SGHRS and YFSETQ. The trim removed 2 bases at V and 9 bases at J, leaving 7 bases unmatched. The CDR3 coding sequence is TGCGCCAGCAGCTTTACTAGCGGGAGTATTTCTGAGCAGTTCTTC. This gives the protein CASSFTSGSISEQFF.

This rearrangement joins TRBV4-3 to TRBJ2-1, with TRBD2 matching over 9 bases. This CDR3 comprises 18 residues. The ends lost 4 bases at V and 8 bases at J; junction bases unmatched: 18. Germline values: CDR1 LGHNA, CDR2 YSLEER. This chain's CDR3 is CASSPRGGGRAGRDEQFF. CDR3 nucleotides: TGCGCCAGCAGCCCTCGCGGAGGCGGGAGGGCCGGGCGGGATGAGCAGTTCTTC.

This clonotype is a singleton in its sample. The chain is built from TRBV20-1 and TRBJ2-6; 7 bases fit TRBD2. V gave up 4 bases and J gave up 1 base; unmatched junction bases: 7. The CDR3 has 16 residues. Looked up from germline, CDR1 is DFQATT and CDR2 is SNEGSKA (reference sequence). The CDR3 DNA follows: TGCAGTGCTAATAGCGGGCCAGTTTCTGGGGCCAACGTCCTGACTTTC. Translated: CSANSGPVSGANVLTF.

The chain is built from TRBV7-9 and TRBJ2-5; a weak D match, TRBD1 (5 bases). V was clipped by 3 bases and J by 2 bases, with 10 bases between them. The CDR3 has 14 amino acids. Germline CDR1 is SEHNR and CDR2 is FQNEAQ (reference sequence). The CDR3 DNA sequence: TGTGCCAGCAGCTTTGCCGACAGACAAGAGACCCAGTACTTC. Amino acid sequence: CASSFADRQETQYF.

This clonotype was picked up a small number of times. The chain links TRBV6-5 to TRBJ1-1; D gene ambiguous. V dropped 4 bases and J dropped 1 base, with 13 bases sitting between them. The CDR3 sequence is 15 residues long. Germline loops: CDR1 MNHEY, CDR2 SVGAGI. In DNA, the CDR3 is TGTGCCAGCAGTTTAACCCTGACTGGGAACACTGAAGCTTTCTTT. Protein product: CASSLTLTGNTEAFF.

J is TRBJ2-1 and V is TRBV24-1; TRBD2 matches 9 bases. Per germline, CDR1 KGHDR and CDR2 SFDVKD. This CDR3 comprises 16 residues. V gave up 2 bases and J gave up 1 base; unmatched junction bases: 2. CDR3 amino acids: CATSDSLAGSYNEQFF. Written as DNA, the CDR3 is TGTGCCACCAGTGATTCTCTAGCGGGATCCTACAATGAGCAGTTCTTC.